This T cell receptor (beta chain) emerged from a study of cytomegalovirus exposure and HLA in healthy donors. Study findings and constraints: Roughly even sequencing depth across donors was the assumption behind the presence/absence analyses. 150 to 200 TCR beta chains were listed as cytomegalovirus-associated.

Remarks on this clone: The antigen remains unidentified. At one end, the junction sequence differs from germline, possibly due to a read error.

Vbeta (60) and Jbeta (13) primers were used in the PCR. Sequencing was performed with immunoSEQ multiplex PCR; in TCRdb, only in-frame clones are kept and a portion is missing. The sample lists 100,000 or so clones; more than 65% were seen once. Sequencing was performed on PBMCs. The clonotype originates from a man younger than 45 in good health and CMV-seronegative.

CDR3 in DNA: TGCAGCGTGGAAGGACAGGGTTGGGCAGATACGCAGTATTTT. Its protein is CSVEGQGWADTQYF. The chain links TRBV29-1 to TRBJ2-3; 8 bases map to TRBD1. The germline V gene encodes CDR1 SQVTM and CDR2 ANQGSEA. This CDR3 has 14 amino acids.